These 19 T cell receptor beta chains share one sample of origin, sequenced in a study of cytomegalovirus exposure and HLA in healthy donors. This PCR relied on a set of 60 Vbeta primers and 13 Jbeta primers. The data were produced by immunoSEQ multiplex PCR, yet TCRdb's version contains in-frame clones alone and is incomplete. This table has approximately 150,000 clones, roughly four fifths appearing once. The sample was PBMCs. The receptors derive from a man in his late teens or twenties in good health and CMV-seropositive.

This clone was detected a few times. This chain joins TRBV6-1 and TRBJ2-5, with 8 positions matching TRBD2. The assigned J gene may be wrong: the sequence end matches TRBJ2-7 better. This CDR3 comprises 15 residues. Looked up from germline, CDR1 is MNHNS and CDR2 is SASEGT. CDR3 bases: TGTGCCAGCAGTGAATCCTCACTAGCGGTCTACGAGCAGTACTTC. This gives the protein CASSESSLAVYEQYF.

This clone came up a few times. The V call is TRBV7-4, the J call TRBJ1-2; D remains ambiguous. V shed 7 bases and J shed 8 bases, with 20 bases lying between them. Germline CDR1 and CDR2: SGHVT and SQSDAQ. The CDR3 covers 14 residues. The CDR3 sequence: CASTLHGLLEGYTF. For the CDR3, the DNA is TGTGCCAGCACCCTTCACGGACTTTTGGAGGGCTACACCTTC.

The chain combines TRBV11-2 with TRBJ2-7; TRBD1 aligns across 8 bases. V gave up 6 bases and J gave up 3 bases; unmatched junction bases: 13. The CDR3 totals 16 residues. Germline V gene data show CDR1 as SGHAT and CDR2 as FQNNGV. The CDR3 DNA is TGTGCCAGCAGGCCGGTTCGGACAGGGAAAAACTACGAGCAGTACTTC. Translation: CASRPVRTGKNYEQYF.

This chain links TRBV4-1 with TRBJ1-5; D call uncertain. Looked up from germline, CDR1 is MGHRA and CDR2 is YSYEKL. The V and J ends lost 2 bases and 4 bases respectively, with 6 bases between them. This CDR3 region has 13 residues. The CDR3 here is CASSQTGNQPQHF. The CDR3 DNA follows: TGCGCCAGCAGCCAAACGGGGAATCAGCCCCAGCATTTT.

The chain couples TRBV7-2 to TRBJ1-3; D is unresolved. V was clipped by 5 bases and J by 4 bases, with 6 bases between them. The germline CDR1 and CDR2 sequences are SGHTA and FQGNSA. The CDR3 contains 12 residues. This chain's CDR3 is CASSSGGNTIYF. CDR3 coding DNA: TGTGCCAGCAGCAGCGGCGGAAACACCATATATTTT.

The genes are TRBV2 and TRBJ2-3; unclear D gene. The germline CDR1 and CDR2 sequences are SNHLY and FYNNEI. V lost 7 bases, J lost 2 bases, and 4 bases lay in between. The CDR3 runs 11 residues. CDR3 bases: TGTGCCAGCATGGCCACAGATACGCAGTATTTT. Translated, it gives CASMATDTQYF.

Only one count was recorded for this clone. The CDR3 sequence is CASSGGITGELFF. The CDR3 DNA reads TGTGCCAGCTCCGGGGGTATCACCGGGGAGCTGTTTTTT. The V gene is TRBV28, the J gene TRBJ2-2; a weak D match, TRBD2 (6 bases). The CDR3 runs to 13 residues. Per germline, CDR1 MDHEN and CDR2 SYDVKM. Deletions cut 8 bases from V and 4 bases from J, with 11 bases between.

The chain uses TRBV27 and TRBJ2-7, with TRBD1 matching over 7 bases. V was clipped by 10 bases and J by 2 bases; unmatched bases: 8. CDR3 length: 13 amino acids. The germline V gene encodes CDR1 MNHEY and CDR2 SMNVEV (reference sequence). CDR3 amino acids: CAIGPGGPYEQYF. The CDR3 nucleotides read TGTGCCATCGGTCCAGGGGGTCCCTACGAGCAGTACTTC.

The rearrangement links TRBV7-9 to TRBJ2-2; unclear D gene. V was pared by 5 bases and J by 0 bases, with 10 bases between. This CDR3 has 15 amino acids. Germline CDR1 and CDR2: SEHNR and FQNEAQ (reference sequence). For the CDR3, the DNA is TGTGCCAGCAGCCCCCTTCTCCCGAACACCGGGGAGCTGTTTTTT. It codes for CASSPLLPNTGELFF.

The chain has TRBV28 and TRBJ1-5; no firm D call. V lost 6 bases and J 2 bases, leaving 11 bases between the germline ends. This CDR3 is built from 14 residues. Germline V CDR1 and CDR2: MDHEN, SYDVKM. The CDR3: CASRYTMGNQPQHF. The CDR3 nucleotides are TGTGCCAGCAGGTATACTATGGGCAATCAGCCCCAGCATTTT.

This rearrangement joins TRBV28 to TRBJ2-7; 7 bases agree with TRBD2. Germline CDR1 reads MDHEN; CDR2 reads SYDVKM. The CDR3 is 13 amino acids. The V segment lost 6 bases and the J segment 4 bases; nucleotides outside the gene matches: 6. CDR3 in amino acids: CASRSGLLYEQYF. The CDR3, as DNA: TGTGCCAGCAGGTCGGGACTACTATACGAGCAGTACTTC.

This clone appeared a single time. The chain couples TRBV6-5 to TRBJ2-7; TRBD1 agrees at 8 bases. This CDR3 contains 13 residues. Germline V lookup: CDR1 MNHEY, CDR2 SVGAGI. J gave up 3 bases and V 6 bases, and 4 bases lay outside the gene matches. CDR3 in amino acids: CASSLGTGYEQYF. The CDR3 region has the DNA TGTGCCAGCAGCCTGGGGACAGGCTACGAGCAGTACTTC.

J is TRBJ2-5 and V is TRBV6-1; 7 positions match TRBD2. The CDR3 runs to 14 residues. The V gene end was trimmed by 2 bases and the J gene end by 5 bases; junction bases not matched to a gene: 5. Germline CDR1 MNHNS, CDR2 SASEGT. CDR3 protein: CASSESGGGETQYF. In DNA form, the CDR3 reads TGTGCCAGCAGTGAATCGGGGGGAGGGGAGACCCAGTACTTC.

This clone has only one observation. This chain's CDR3 is CASRQIDGANVLTF. DNA for the CDR3: TGTGCCAGCAGACAGATAGATGGGGCCAACGTCCTGACTTTC. The chain employs TRBV2 and TRBJ2-6, with no clear D. The V gene's germline CDR1 is SNHLY and CDR2 FYNNEI. The CDR3 covers 14 residues. Trimming shortened V by 6 bases and J by 3 bases, and 9 bases separated the two germline ends. Drawing the rest from reference TRBV2 and TRBJ2-6, the complete variable domain is EPEVTQTPSHQVTQMGQEVILRCVPISNHLYFYWYRQILGQKVEFLVSFYNNEISEKSEIFDDQFSVERPDGSNFTLKIRSTKLEDSAMYFCASRQIDGANVLTFGAGSRLTVL.

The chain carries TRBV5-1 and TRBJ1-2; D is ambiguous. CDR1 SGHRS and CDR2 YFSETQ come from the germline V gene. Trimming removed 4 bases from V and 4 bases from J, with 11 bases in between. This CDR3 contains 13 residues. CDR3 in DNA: TGCGCCAGCAGCGTTACGGGTAGCTATGGCTACACCTTC. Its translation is CASSVTGSYGYTF.

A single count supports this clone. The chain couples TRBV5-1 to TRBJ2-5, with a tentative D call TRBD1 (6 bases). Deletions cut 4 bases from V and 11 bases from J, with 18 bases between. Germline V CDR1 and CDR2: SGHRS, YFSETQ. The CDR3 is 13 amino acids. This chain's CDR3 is CASSKQIQGEQYF. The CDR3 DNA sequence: TGCGCCAGCAGCAAACAAATACAGGGAGAGCAGTACTTC.

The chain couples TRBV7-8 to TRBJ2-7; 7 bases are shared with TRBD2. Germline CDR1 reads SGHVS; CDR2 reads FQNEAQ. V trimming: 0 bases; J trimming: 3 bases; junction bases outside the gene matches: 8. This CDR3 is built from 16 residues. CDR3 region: CASSLARAGVRYEQYF. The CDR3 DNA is TGTGCCAGCAGCTTAGCGCGGGCGGGAGTACGCTACGAGCAGTACTTC.

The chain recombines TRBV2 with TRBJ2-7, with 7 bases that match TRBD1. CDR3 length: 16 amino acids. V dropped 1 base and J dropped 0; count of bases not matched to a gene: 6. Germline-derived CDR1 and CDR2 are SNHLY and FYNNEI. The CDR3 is CASSEDPGQSSYEQYF. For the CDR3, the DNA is TGTGCCAGCAGTGAAGATCCGGGACAGAGCTCCTACGAGCAGTACTTC.

CDR3 loop: CASSPWTGGREQYF. CDR3 coding DNA: TGTGCCAGCAGCCCCTGGACAGGGGGACGCGAGCAGTACTTC. The chain carries TRBV5-4 and TRBJ2-7; 10 nucleotides agree with TRBD1. The length of the CDR3 is 14 residues. The V and J ends lost 4 bases and 6 bases, in that order; junction bases with no gene match: 7. Germline V gives CDR1 SGHNT, CDR2 YYREEE (reference sequence). The full variable domain, completed using reference TRBV5-4 and TRBJ2-7, is ETGVTQSPTHLIKTRGQQVTLRCSSQSGHNTVSWYQQALGQGPQFIFQYYREEENGRGNFPPRFSGLQFPNYSSELNVNALELDDSALYLCASSPWTGGREQYFGPGTRLTVT.